Shown below are 21 T cell receptor beta chains from a single sample sequenced in a study of T cells after yellow fever vaccination. TCRdb redid the calling of the 5' RACE reads with MiXCR, one entry per CDR3 protein. The data show fewer than 450,000 distinct CDR3 sequences, about 4% seen once. This specimen was PBMCs, taken 5 days after the yellow fever booster vaccination. The receptors here all came from a man younger than 30 who received the YFV17D yellow fever vaccine.

This clonotype was picked up many times. This chain links TRBV7-2 with TRBJ2-3, with 11 bases identical to TRBD2. This CDR3 spans 18 amino acids. With V trimmed by 2 bases and J by 1 base, 8 bases remained unmatched. Germline lookup yields CDR1 SGHTA and CDR2 FQGNSA. CDR3 sequence reads: CASSLRGTSGGGTDTQYF. CDR3 sequence (DNA): TGTGCCAGCAGCTTAAGGGGAACTAGCGGGGGAGGCACAGATACGCAGTATTTT.

This clonotype turned up a few times. This chain connects TRBV7-2 to TRBJ2-7; D remains unclear. From germline, CDR1 is SGHTA and CDR2 FQGNSA. The CDR3 spans 14 residues. Trimming left V 2 bases short and J 2 bases short, with 10 bases between. CDR3 DNA sequence: TGTGCCAGCAGCTTAACCAGGTTCACCTACGAGCAGTACTTC. This translates into CASSLTRFTYEQYF. The whole variable domain, remainder taken from reference TRBV7-2 and TRBJ2-7, is GAGVSQSPSNKVTEKGKDVELRCDPISGHTALYWYRQSLGQGLEFLIYFQGNSAPDKSGLPSDRFSAERTGGSVSTLTIQRTQQEDSAVYLCASSLTRFTYEQYFGPGTRLTVT.

This clonotype occurred a few times. The chain carries TRBV7-7 and TRBJ1-2, with D possibly matching TRBD1 (5 bases). This CDR3 has 16 amino acids. Germline V gives CDR1 SSHAT, CDR2 FNYEAQ (reference sequence). Trimming stripped 5 bases from V and 4 bases from J, with 20 bases between. The CDR3 here is CASSRRRQGLPYGYTF. The CDR3 bases are TGTGCCAGCAGCCGCAGACGGCAGGGCCTCCCCTATGGCTACACCTTC.

This clonotype was observed at least ten times. The rearrangement links TRBV29-1 to TRBJ2-5, with 7 bases fitting TRBD2. Germline lookup yields CDR1 SQVTM and CDR2 ANQGSEA. The V and J ends lost 3 bases and 1 base, in that order; junction bases with no gene match: 14. The CDR3 spans 17 residues. The CDR3 here is CSVEGESDGGTQETQYF. In DNA form, the CDR3 reads TGCAGCGTTGAGGGGGAATCTGACGGGGGGACCCAAGAGACCCAGTACTTC.

The chain is built from TRBV20-1 and TRBJ2-1, with TRBD2 as a possible D gene (5 bases). Per germline, CDR1 DFQATT and CDR2 SNEGSKA (reference sequence). This CDR3 is 11 amino acids long. The ends were cut back, 5 bases at V and 10 bases at J, with 12 bases in the middle. The chain's CDR3 is CSAEGTGEQFF. The CDR3 bases are TGCAGTGCTGAGGGTACGGGGGAGCAGTTCTTC.

This chain joins TRBV25-1 and TRBJ2-3; 10 nucleotides line up with TRBD2. With 3 bases clipped from V and 6 bases from J, the junction kept 6 bases outside the gene matches. Germline loops: CDR1 MGHDK, CDR2 SYGVNS. The CDR3 spans 15 residues. CDR3 amino acids: CASSDLAGAGDTQYF. CDR3 nucleotide sequence: TGTGCCAGCAGTGATCTAGCGGGGGCGGGGGATACGCAGTATTTT. Using reference TRBV25-1 and TRBJ2-3 for the parts outside the CDR3, the full variable domain is EADIYQTPRYLVIGTGKKITLECSQTMGHDKMYWYQQDPGMELHLIHYSYGVNSTEKGDLSSESTVSRIRTEHFPLTLESARPSHTSQYLCASSDLAGAGDTQYFGPGTRLTVL.

Only a few counts were recorded for this clonotype. CDR3 nucleotide sequence: TGTGCCAGCAGCTCGCCTGGACGGGGTAAAGAAGCTTTCTTT. Translated, it gives CASSSPGRGKEAFF. The genes are TRBV7-9 and TRBJ1-1; D is unresolved. Trimming left V 4 bases short and J 8 bases short, with 17 bases between. The CDR3 consists of 14 residues. Germline CDR1 and CDR2: SEHNR and FQNEAQ (reference sequence).

Many counts were recorded for this clonotype. The chain has TRBV7-2 and TRBJ2-5, with D perhaps matching TRBD1 (6 bases). The germline gives CDR1 SGHTA, CDR2 FQGNSA. The CDR3 is 15 residues long. V was shortened by 5 bases and J by 4 bases, with 17 bases between the two germline ends. CDR3: CASSTPSTGVETQYF. CDR3 DNA sequence: TGTGCCAGCAGCACACCCTCGACAGGAGTAGAGACCCAGTACTTC.

This clonotype has just a few counts. The gene calls are TRBV5-6 and TRBJ1-5, with a weak D call TRBD1 (6 bases). The CDR3 contains 14 residues. Trimming pared 2 bases from V and 5 bases from J, leaving 11 bases between. CDR1 is SGHDT, CDR2 YYEEEE, per germline. CDR3 DNA: TGTGCCAGCAGCTTCTGGACAGATGATCAGCCCCAGCATTTT. Translation gives CASSFWTDDQPQHF.

This clonotype was observed a few times. J is TRBJ1-2 and V is TRBV5-1; 8 nucleotides agree with TRBD1. With V trimmed by 4 bases and J by 3 bases, 5 bases remained unmatched. Germline V lookup: CDR1 SGHRS, CDR2 YFSETQ. The CDR3 consists of 14 residues. CDR3 amino acids: CASSPGQAHYGYTF. CDR3 in DNA: TGCGCCAGCAGCCCGGGACAGGCTCACTATGGCTACACCTTC.

In its sample, this clonotype was seen many times. The chain combines TRBV27 with TRBJ1-1, with a tentative D call TRBD1 (6 bases). The length of the CDR3 is 13 residues. The germline V gene encodes CDR1 MNHEY and CDR2 SMNVEV (reference sequence). Trimming removed 5 bases at V and 4 bases at J, with 11 bases between. CDR3 sequence reads: CASSPGQSTEAFF. CDR3 sequence (DNA): TGTGCCAGCAGTCCTGGACAGAGCACTGAAGCTTTCTTT.

This clonotype occurred many times. This chain joins TRBV5-1 and TRBJ1-6; D uncertain. Per the germline V gene, CDR1 is SGHRS and CDR2 is YFSETQ. The germline V and J ends were trimmed by 4 bases and 9 bases, with 14 bases remaining between them. The CDR3 is 14 residues long. CDR3 in amino acids: CASSQSTSGSPLHF. The CDR3 DNA is TGCGCCAGCAGCCAGAGCACGAGCGGTTCACCCCTCCACTTT.

The gene calls are TRBV9 and TRBJ2-3; unclear D gene. V was trimmed by 0 bases and J by 2 bases, leaving 7 bases between them. The CDR3 is 14 residues long. Germline loops: CDR1 SGDLS, CDR2 YYNGEE. CDR3 coding DNA: TGTGCCAGCAGCGTAGATGGAGTCACAGATACGCAGTATTTT. Translating it yields CASSVDGVTDTQYF.

In this sample, this clonotype turned up a few times. The CDR3 here is CASSSARTENTGELFF. The CDR3, as DNA: TGTGCCAGCAGCTCGGCGCGGACAGAGAACACCGGGGAGCTGTTTTTT. The chain links TRBV5-8 to TRBJ2-2; tentatively, D is TRBD1 (6 bases). CDR3 length: 16 residues. Germline CDR1 reads SGHTS; CDR2 reads YDEGEE. Trimming took off 3 bases at V and 1 base at J, with 13 bases between the two ends.

This clonotype was counted between two and nine times. This rearrangement joins TRBV5-1 to TRBJ2-5; 7 bases are a match to TRBD1. The CDR3 sequence is 14 residues long. Germline V gives CDR1 SGHRS, CDR2 YFSETQ. The junction had 8 bases not matched to a gene; V was cut back by 4 bases and J by 5 bases. The CDR3 DNA is TGCGCCAGCAGCGAGACAGGGTTCTGGGAGACCCAGTACTTC. Its protein is CASSETGFWETQYF.

The chain carries TRBV7-2 and TRBJ2-7, with D unresolved. This CDR3 has 13 amino acids. Germline-derived CDR1 and CDR2 are SGHTA and FQGNSA. Trimming took off 5 bases at V and 3 bases at J, with 11 bases between the two ends. The CDR3 here is CASSLDPNYEQYV. The CDR3 DNA sequence: TGTGCCAGCAGCCTGGACCCGAACTACGAGCAGTACGTC.

The rearrangement uses TRBV5-4 and TRBJ2-5; D might be TRBD1 (5 bases). From germline, CDR1 is SGHNT and CDR2 YYREEE (reference sequence). The CDR3 sequence is 14 residues long. V shed 2 bases and J shed 2 bases, with 10 bases lying between them. DNA of the CDR3: TGTGCCAGCAGCTTCAAGACAGTACAAGAGACCCAGTACTTC. The encoded protein is CASSFKTVQETQYF.

In its sample, this clonotype was seen many times. The chain links TRBV5-1 to TRBJ2-3; D uncertain. Trimming stripped 6 bases from V and 0 bases from J, with 14 bases between. The germline gives CDR1 SGHRS, CDR2 YFSETQ. The length of the CDR3 is 15 residues. This CDR3 reads CASIPDGTSTDTQYF. The CDR3 bases are TGCGCCAGCATCCCGGACGGCACTAGCACAGATACGCAGTATTTT. The full variable domain, in which reference TRBV5-1 and TRBJ2-3 provide the parts outside the CDR3, is KAGVTQTPRYLIKTRGQQVTLSCSPISGHRSVSWYQQTPGQGLQFLFEYFSETQRNKGNFPGRFSGRQFSNSRSEMNVSTLELGDSALYLCASIPDGTSTDTQYFGPGTRLTVL.

The sample holds many counts of this clonotype. The V call is TRBV20-1, the J call TRBJ2-7, with a tentative D call TRBD2 (5 bases). This CDR3 contains 14 residues. Trimming took off 0 bases at V and 4 bases at J, with 13 bases between the two ends. Germline V CDR1 and CDR2: DFQATT, SNEGSKA (reference sequence). The CDR3 nucleotides read TGCAGTGCTAGAGAGGCATCCCGAGGGTACGAGCAGTACTTC. This gives the protein CSAREASRGYEQYF.

With regard to this clonotype: With a much larger clone just one base away, this may be a read error. V gene TRBV12-3 or TRBV12-4 combines with J gene TRBJ1-5, with D unclear. The V gene lost 3 bases and the J gene lost 3 bases, with 0 bases spanning the gap. This CDR3 region has 11 residues. CDR3 sequence reads: CASSFNQPQHF. The CDR3 DNA reads TGTGCCAGCAGTTTCAATCAGCCCCAGCATTTT.

This clonotype occurred a few times. CDR3 coding DNA: TGTGCCAGCAGTTTCCGGCTAGCGGGGGTTATAGAGACCCAGTACTTC. Translated, it gives CASSFRLAGVIETQYF. The rearrangement joins TRBV12-3 or TRBV12-4 to TRBJ2-5; 10 bases align to TRBD2. Losses at the gene ends were 3 bases for V and 4 bases for J; bases not matched to a gene: 8. The CDR3 contains 16 residues.